One T cell receptor beta chain is described in this entry. V lost 0 bases, J lost 1 base, and 5 bases lay in between. From germline, CDR1 is SGDLS and CDR2 YYNGEE. This CDR3 has 15 amino acids. How the authors handled the data: Amplifying reference gene primers gave estimates of nucleated cell counts. Profiled with immunoSEQ multiplex PCR; TCRdb holds only in-frame clones, not every one. V, J and clone size are taken as reported in that table, and D and trimming were inferred from the DNA itself. The table shows some 95,000 clones, with around nine tenths occurring only once. This specimen belongs to a study of blood T cell repertoires in COVID-19. About the study: The cDNA or gDNA used as material had been derived from T cells, B-cell-depleted T cells, or PBMCs.

The chain carries TRBV9 and TRBJ2-6; D call uncertain. This receptor was obtained from a man between 65 and 85 years old with acute or convalescent COVID-19. What was sequenced was peripheral blood. The CDR3 region is CASSVGVSGANVLTF. DNA of the CDR3: TGTGCCAGCAGCGTAGGAGTTTCTGGGGCCAACGTCCTGACTTTC. Together with reference TRBV9 and TRBJ2-6, the CDR3 gives the full variable domain: DSGVTQTPKHLITATGQRVTLRCSPRSGDLSVYWYQQSLDQGLQFLIQYYNGEERAKGNILERFSAQQFPDLHSELNLSSLELGDSALYFCASSVGVSGANVLTFGAGSRLTVL.